This entry features one TCR beta chain sequence. Germline CDR1 and CDR2: SGDLS and YYNGEE. V lost 3 bases and J lost 8; bases outside the gene matches: 8. This CDR3 has 15 amino acids. Treatment specified: 15 to 20 received Ad26.COV2.S at low or high dose, single or two shots; roughly five received placebo; per-sample allocation not given. Day 63 after the first injection of vaccine or placebo was the sampling time. The record originates from a study of Ad26.COV2.S vaccination and SARS-CoV-2 variants. Only in-frame clones appear in the TCRdb table, and some are missing; sequencing was by immunoSEQ multiplex PCR. The table has about 680,000 clones, more than 80% seen once.

Sample: peripheral blood, taken in a trial of Ad26.COV2.S vaccine versus placebo. This clonotype was obtained from a person between 18 and 59 years old who received the Ad26.COV2.S COVID-19 vaccine or a placebo. The chain links TRBV9 to TRBJ2-2; 9 nucleotides match TRBD1. The CDR3 protein is CASSETGTGLGELFF. In DNA form, the CDR3 reads TGTGCCAGCAGCGAGACCGGGACAGGGCTTGGGGAGCTGTTTTTT.